Shown below are 21 T cell receptor beta chains from a single sample sequenced in a study of CD8 T cells in ankylosing spondylitis. A single record per CDR3 protein comes from TCRdb applying MiXCR to the 5' RACE reads. The sample holds hundreds of thousands of distinct CDR3 sequences, roughly 24% seen once. Sample: blood, either unsorted or a sorted T cell fraction (not recorded which). The receptors stem from a male donor with ankylosing spondylitis or in good health (not recorded which).

This clonotype was seen many times. The chain employs TRBV20-1 and TRBJ2-3; TRBD1 aligns across 10 bases. Germline V gene data show CDR1 as DFQATT and CDR2 as SNEGSKA (reference sequence). The V gene end was trimmed by 5 bases and the J gene end by 4 bases; junction bases not matched to a gene: 9. The CDR3 runs 15 residues. The CDR3, as DNA: TGCAGTGCTTCCACATTGGGACAGGGGTCAGATACGCAGTATTTT. This translates into CSASTLGQGSDTQYF.

This clonotype was seen only a few times. The V gene is TRBV14, the J gene TRBJ2-1; TRBD2 matches 7 bases. The germline V gene encodes CDR1 SGHDN and CDR2 FVKESK. The J segment lost 0 bases and the V segment lost 2 bases, leaving 4 bases of the junction unmatched. This CDR3 region has 16 residues. The CDR3 coding sequence is TGTGCCAGCAGCCAATCGAGCGGGGCCTCCTACAATGAGCAGTTCTTC. This gives the protein CASSQSSGASYNEQFF.

The table lists this clonotype with a few counts. This sequence joins TRBV29-1 and TRBJ2-1; tentative D call: TRBD1 (5 bases). The V and J ends lost 2 bases and 2 bases respectively, with 10 bases between them. This CDR3 is 14 amino acids long. Germline values: CDR1 SQVTM, CDR2 ANQGSEA. The CDR3 is CSVETGLPYNEQFF. The CDR3 region has the DNA TGCAGCGTTGAAACAGGCCTACCCTACAATGAGCAGTTCTTC.

The chain is built from TRBV7-2 and TRBJ2-2, with TRBD1 matching over 9 bases. Germline lookup yields CDR1 SGHTA and CDR2 FQGNSA. The CDR3 length is 16 residues. With 5 bases clipped from V and 5 bases from J, the junction kept 9 bases outside the gene matches. The CDR3 loop is CASSPRDRVWTGELFF. CDR3 nucleotides: TGTGCCAGCAGCCCCCGGGACAGGGTATGGACCGGGGAGCTGTTTTTT. Full variable domain (outside the CDR3, taken from reference TRBV7-2 and TRBJ2-2): GAGVSQSPSNKVTEKGKDVELRCDPISGHTALYWYRQSLGQGLEFLIYFQGNSAPDKSGLPSDRFSAERTGGSVSTLTIQRTQQEDSAVYLCASSPRDRVWTGELFFGEGSRLTVL.

The chain joins TRBV10-3 to TRBJ2-1; D could derive from TRBD1 or TRBD2 (5 bases each). Germline lookup yields CDR1 ENHRY and CDR2 SYGVKD. This CDR3 is built from 12 residues. Trimming removed 4 bases from V and 8 bases from J, with 9 bases in between. The CDR3 bases are TGTGCCATCAGTGTGAGAGGGGATGAGCAGTTCTTC. As protein: CAISVRGDEQFF.

The sample holds many counts of this clonotype. The V gene is TRBV10-3, the J gene TRBJ2-2; tentatively, D is TRBD1 or TRBD2 (6 bases each). Germline V gives CDR1 ENHRY, CDR2 SYGVKD. Deletions cut 10 bases from V and 7 bases from J, with 16 bases between. The CDR3 extends over 13 amino acids. The CDR3 bases are TGTGCCACACGAGGGGGGCCCGGCGGGGAGCTGTTTTTT. Encoded protein: CATRGGPGGELFF.

This clonotype was found a few times. The CDR3: CASSFGQGGSPLHF. In nucleotides, the CDR3 is TGTGCCAGCAGTTTTGGACAGGGTGGATCACCCCTCCACTTT. V is TRBV12-3 or TRBV12-4 and J is TRBJ1-6; 8 nucleotides line up with TRBD1. V shed 3 bases and J 10 bases; nucleotides not matched to a gene: 5. CDR3 length: 14 amino acids.

This clonotype was picked up many times. The chain employs TRBV5-5 and TRBJ2-1, with no clear D. Per the germline V gene, CDR1 is SGHKS and CDR2 is YYEKEE (reference sequence). CDR3 length: 15 residues. The V end lost 0 bases, the J end lost 2 bases, and 9 bases lay between the germline ends. CDR3 coding DNA: TGTGCCAGCAGCTTGGTCCGGACCCCCTACAATGAGCAGTTCTTC. Protein product: CASSLVRTPYNEQFF.

V and J are TRBV20-1 and TRBJ2-5; no clear D. Germline V gene lookup returns CDR1 DFQATT and CDR2 SNEGSKA (reference sequence). Trimming took off 4 bases at V and 2 bases at J, with 5 bases between the two ends. The CDR3 runs 11 residues. CDR3 in amino acids: CSATIQETQYF. CDR3 sequence (DNA): TGCAGTGCTACCATTCAAGAGACCCAGTACTTC.

The chain joins TRBV9 to TRBJ1-2, with 8 nucleotides matching TRBD1. V lost 4 bases to trimming and J lost 8 bases; unmatched junction nucleotides: 7. CDR3 size: 13 residues. Germline lookup yields CDR1 SGDLS and CDR2 YYNGEE. The CDR3 sequence: CASSLPTGEGYTF. DNA for the CDR3: TGTGCCAGCAGCCTCCCGACAGGGGAAGGCTACACCTTC.

V and J are TRBV4-3 and TRBJ2-1; perhaps TRBD2 as D (5 bases). Per germline, CDR1 LGHNA and CDR2 YSLEER. The CDR3 is 14 residues long. Trimming cost V 2 bases and J 6 bases, with 11 bases left between them. CDR3 region: CASSQMEAINEQFF. For the CDR3, the DNA is TGCGCCAGCAGCCAAATGGAGGCAATCAATGAGCAGTTCTTC.

Worth noting for this clonotype: The CDR3 carries no conserved terminal phenylalanine or tryptophan, so it likely arises from a read error. The chain links TRBV20-1 to TRBJ2-7, with 10 bases that match TRBD1. The CDR3 has 14 amino acids. Germline CDR1 is DFQATT and CDR2 is SNEGSKA (reference sequence). The V gene end was trimmed by 3 bases and the J gene end by 6 bases; junction bases not matched to a gene: 8. The CDR3 nucleotides read TGCAGTGCTAGGACGACAGGGGGCTGGGGCGAGCAGTACTAC. This sequence encodes CSARTTGGWGEQYY.

The chain links TRBV10-3 to TRBJ2-3; D is perhaps TRBD1 or TRBD2 (5 bases each). The CDR3 consists of 16 residues. V lost 5 bases and J 0 bases, leaving 15 bases between the germline ends. The germline V gene encodes CDR1 ENHRY and CDR2 SYGVKD. The CDR3 loop reads CAISKGTVSSTDTQYF. CDR3 sequence (DNA): TGTGCCATCAGTAAAGGGACGGTTTCTAGCACAGATACGCAGTATTTT.

The chain employs TRBV18 and TRBJ2-7; TRBD1 agrees at 10 bases. The CDR3 spans 14 residues. Germline V CDR1 and CDR2: KGHSH, LQKENI. Trimming took 3 bases from V and 3 from J; bases not matched to a gene: 2. The CDR3 nucleotides are TGTGCCAGCTCACCTGGGACAGGGGTCTACGAGCAGTACTTC. Amino acids: CASSPGTGVYEQYF.

This clonotype was observed at least ten times. The rearrangement joins TRBV20-1 to TRBJ1-6; 9 bases line up with TRBD1. Trimming removed 3 bases from V and 10 bases from J; junction bases left unmatched: 10. CDR3 size: 15 residues. Germline V gene sequence: CDR1 DFQATT, CDR2 SNEGSKA (reference sequence). CDR3 bases: TGCAGTGCTAGTGCTTCCGGGACAGGGAACTCACCCCTCCACTTT. Protein product: CSASASGTGNSPLHF.

This clonotype was found a few times. This chain connects TRBV20-1 to TRBJ1-5, with D perhaps matching TRBD1 (5 bases). The CDR3 is made up of 11 amino acids. Trimming removed 2 bases from V and 10 bases from J, with 9 bases in between. Per the germline V gene, CDR1 is DFQATT and CDR2 is SNEGSKA (reference sequence). Here the CDR3 reads CSARRQSPQHF. The DNA of the CDR3 is TGCAGTGCTAGACGACAGAGCCCCCAGCATTTT.

The sample holds many counts of this clonotype. The rearrangement links TRBV5-5 to TRBJ2-3, with D unclear. Trimming shortened V by 3 bases and J by 8 bases, and 13 bases separated the two germline ends. The CDR3 consists of 13 residues. Germline V gene lookup returns CDR1 SGHKS and CDR2 YYEKEE (reference sequence). CDR3 nucleotide sequence: TGTGCCAGCAGCTCGTTAAGCGCGATTACGCAGTATTTT. Translated, it gives CASSSLSAITQYF.

The chain combines TRBV18 with TRBJ2-7; the D is unclear. Deletions cut 3 bases from V and 7 bases from J, with 13 bases between. The CDR3 totals 13 residues. Looked up from germline, CDR1 is KGHSH and CDR2 is LQKENI. Here the CDR3 reads CASSPLDQSEQYF. DNA for the CDR3: TGTGCCAGCTCACCGCTTGACCAGTCGGAGCAGTACTTC.

This rearrangement joins TRBV12-3 or TRBV12-4 to TRBJ1-1; weak D call: TRBD1 (5 bases). This CDR3 region has 15 residues. V was shortened by 3 bases and J by 5 bases, with 16 bases between the two germline ends. CDR3 loop: CASSFSPGGETEAFF. In DNA form, the CDR3 reads TGTGCCAGCAGTTTTTCGCCGGGAGGGGAGACTGAAGCTTTCTTT.

The chain recombines TRBV20-1 with TRBJ2-5, with 14 bases matching TRBD2. Per germline, CDR1 DFQATT and CDR2 SNEGSKA (reference sequence). V was clipped by 2 bases and J by 2 bases; unmatched bases: 4. The CDR3 length is 16 residues. CDR3 sequence reads: CSARRLAGGGQETQYF. CDR3 nucleotide sequence: TGCAGTGCTAGAAGACTAGCGGGAGGGGGGCAAGAGACCCAGTACTTC.

At least ten counts were recorded for this clonotype. The chain recombines TRBV12-3 or TRBV12-4 with TRBJ2-1, with 9 bases lining up with TRBD2. V was clipped by 3 bases and J by 6 bases; unmatched bases: 3. This CDR3 is 14 amino acids long. This CDR3 is CASSFAGGTNEQFF. DNA of the CDR3: TGTGCCAGCAGTTTCGCGGGAGGGACCAATGAGCAGTTCTTC.